This is a list of T cell receptor beta chains from one sample in a study of OX40 agonist ivuxolimab in advanced cancers. Produced via immunoSEQ multiplex PCR; TCRdb's table is partial and in-frame only. The data show around 62,000 clones, with around 84% seen just once and under 2% held by the top ten. The sample was CD4+ or CD8+ T cells sorted from blood, taken in a trial of the OX40 agonist ivuxolimab. Receptor source: an adult with an advanced solid tumor such as melanoma, head and neck, liver or kidney cancer. CDR3s include the opening cysteine and the closing phenylalanine or tryptophan. A D gene is named only where the DNA matches it firmly. For some rows the clone size is stated as once, few or many, or as a class when expanded; others skip it.

TGTGCCAGCAACAGTCCCTCCTACGAGCAGTACTTC,CASNSPSYEQYF,TRBV6-5,NA,TRBJ2-7,NA
TGTGCCAGCAGCCAAGCCCCTGAGCAGTTCTTC,CASSQAPEQFF,TRBV4-2,NA,TRBJ2-1,NA
TGTGCCTGGAGTTCGGTTCTTGAGCAGTTCTTC,CAWSSVLEQFF,TRBV30,NA,TRBJ2-1,NA
TGCGCCAGCAGCTCTTGGGCGACAGGGGGGAACACTGAAGCTTTCTTT,CASSSWATGGNTEAFF,TRBV5-1,TRBD1,TRBJ1-1,NA
TGTGCCAGCAGCCCGGACCCCGGGCCCCTCTACGAGCAGTACTTC,CASSPDPGPLYEQYF,TRBV5-4,NA,TRBJ2-7,NA
TGTGCCACCCTACTTAACTACGAGCAGTACTTC,CATLLNYEQYF,TRBV28,NA,TRBJ2-7,NA
TGTGCCAGCAGTTGGACCCTAGCCGGGACGGATACGCAGTATTTT,CASSWTLAGTDTQYF,TRBV27,NA,TRBJ2-3,NA
TGTGCCAGCAGCCCCGGGACGAACACTGAAGCTTTCTTT,CASSPGTNTEAFF,TRBV9,NA,TRBJ1-1,NA
TGTGCCAGCAGACACGAGGGCCCCGACACCGGGGAGCTGTTTTTT,CASRHEGPDTGELFF,TRBV7-9,NA,TRBJ2-2,once
TGTGCCAGCAGCCAATTCAGCGGGAGTAGTGAGCAGTTCTTC,CASSQFSGSSEQFF,TRBV7-2,TRBD2,TRBJ2-1,NA
TGTGCCAGCAGTGTCAGCGGGAGCCTGACAGATACGCAGTATTTT,CASSVSGSLTDTQYF,TRBV25-1,TRBD2,TRBJ2-3,NA